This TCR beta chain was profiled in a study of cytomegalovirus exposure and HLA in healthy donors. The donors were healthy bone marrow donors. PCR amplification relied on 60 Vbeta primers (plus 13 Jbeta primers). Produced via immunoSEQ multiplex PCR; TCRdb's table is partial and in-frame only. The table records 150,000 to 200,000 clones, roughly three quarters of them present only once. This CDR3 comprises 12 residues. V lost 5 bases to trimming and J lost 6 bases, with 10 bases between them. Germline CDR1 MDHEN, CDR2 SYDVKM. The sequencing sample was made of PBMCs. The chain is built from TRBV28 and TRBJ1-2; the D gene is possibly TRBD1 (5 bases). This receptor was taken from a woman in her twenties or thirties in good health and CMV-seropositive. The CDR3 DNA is TGTGCCAGCAGTATTTCAGGGAATGGCTACACCTTC. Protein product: CASSISGNGYTF.